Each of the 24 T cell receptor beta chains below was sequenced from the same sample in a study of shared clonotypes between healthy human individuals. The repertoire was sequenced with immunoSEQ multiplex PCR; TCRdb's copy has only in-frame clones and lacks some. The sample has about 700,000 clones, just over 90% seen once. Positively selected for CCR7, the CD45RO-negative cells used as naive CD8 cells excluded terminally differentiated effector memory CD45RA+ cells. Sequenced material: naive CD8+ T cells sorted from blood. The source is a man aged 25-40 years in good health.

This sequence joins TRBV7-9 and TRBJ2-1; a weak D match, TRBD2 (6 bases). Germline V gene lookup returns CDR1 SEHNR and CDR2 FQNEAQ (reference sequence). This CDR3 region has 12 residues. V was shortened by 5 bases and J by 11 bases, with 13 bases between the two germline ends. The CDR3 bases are TGTGCCAGCAGCCCGGGGGTGTCTAAGCAGTTCTTC. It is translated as CASSPGVSKQFF.

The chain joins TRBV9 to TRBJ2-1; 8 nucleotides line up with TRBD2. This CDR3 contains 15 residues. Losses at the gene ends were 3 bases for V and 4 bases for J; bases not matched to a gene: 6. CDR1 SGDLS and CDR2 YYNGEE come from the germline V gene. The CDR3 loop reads CASSALASGYNEQFF. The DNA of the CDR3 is TGTGCCAGCAGCGCCCTTGCTAGCGGGTACAATGAGCAGTTCTTC.

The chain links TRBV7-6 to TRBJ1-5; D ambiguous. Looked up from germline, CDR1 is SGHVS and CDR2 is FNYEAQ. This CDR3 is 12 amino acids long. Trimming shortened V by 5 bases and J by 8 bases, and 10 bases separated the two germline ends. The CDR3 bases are TGTGCCAGCAGCCCCCTCGGGGAGCCCCAGCATTTT. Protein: CASSPLGEPQHF.

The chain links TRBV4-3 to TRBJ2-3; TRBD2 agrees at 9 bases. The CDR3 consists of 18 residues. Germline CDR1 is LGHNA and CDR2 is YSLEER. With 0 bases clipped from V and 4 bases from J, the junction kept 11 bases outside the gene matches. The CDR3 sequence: CASSQELLAGRSADTQYF. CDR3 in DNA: TGCGCCAGCAGCCAAGAATTGCTAGCGGGGAGAAGCGCAGATACGCAGTATTTT.

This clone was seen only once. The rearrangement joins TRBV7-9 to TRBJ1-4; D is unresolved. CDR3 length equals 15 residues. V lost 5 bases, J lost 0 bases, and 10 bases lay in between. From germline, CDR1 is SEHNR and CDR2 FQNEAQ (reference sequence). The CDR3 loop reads CASSPPRATNEKLFF. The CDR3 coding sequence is TGTGCCAGCAGCCCCCCTCGCGCAACTAATGAAAAACTGTTTTTT.

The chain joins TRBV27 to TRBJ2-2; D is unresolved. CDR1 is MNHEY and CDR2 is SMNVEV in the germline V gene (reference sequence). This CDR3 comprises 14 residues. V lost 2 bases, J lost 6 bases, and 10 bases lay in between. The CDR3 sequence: CASSLTVMAGELFF. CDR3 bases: TGTGCCAGCAGTTTAACTGTGATGGCCGGGGAGCTGTTTTTT.

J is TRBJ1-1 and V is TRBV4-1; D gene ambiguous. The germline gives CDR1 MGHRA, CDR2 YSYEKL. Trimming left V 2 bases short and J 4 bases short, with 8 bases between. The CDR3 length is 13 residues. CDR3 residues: CASSQSRSTEAFF. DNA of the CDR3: TGCGCCAGCAGCCAAAGCCGTAGCACTGAAGCTTTCTTT.

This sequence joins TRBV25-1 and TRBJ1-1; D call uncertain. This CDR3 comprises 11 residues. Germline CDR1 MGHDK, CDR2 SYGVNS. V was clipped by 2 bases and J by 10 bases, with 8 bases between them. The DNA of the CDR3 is TGTGCCAGCAGTGAAGGAGTGGGAGCTTTCTTT. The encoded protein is CASSEGVGAFF.

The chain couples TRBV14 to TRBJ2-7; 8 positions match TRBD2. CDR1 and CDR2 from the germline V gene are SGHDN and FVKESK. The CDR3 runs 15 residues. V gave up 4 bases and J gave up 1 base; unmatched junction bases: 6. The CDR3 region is CASSPGSGGSYEQYF. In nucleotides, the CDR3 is TGTGCCAGCAGCCCGGGCAGCGGGGGTTCCTACGAGCAGTACTTC.

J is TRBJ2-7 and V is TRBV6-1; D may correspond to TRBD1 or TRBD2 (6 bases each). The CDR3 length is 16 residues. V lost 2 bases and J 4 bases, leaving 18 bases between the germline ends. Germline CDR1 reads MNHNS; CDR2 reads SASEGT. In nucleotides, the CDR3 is TGTGCCAGCAGTGAAACGGTGGTAACAGGGAGGTACGAGCAGTACTTC. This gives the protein CASSETVVTGRYEQYF.

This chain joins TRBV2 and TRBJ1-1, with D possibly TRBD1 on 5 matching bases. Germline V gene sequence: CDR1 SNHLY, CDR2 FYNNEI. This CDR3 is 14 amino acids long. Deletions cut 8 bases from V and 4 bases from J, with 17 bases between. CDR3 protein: CASVPTGGGTEAFF. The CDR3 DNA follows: TGTGCCAGCGTACCCACCGGGGGGGGCACTGAAGCTTTCTTT.

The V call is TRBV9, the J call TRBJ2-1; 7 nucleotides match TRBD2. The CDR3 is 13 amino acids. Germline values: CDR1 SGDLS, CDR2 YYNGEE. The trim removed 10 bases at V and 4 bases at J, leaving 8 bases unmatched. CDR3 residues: CASGSSGYNEQFF. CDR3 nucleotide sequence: TGTGCCTCAGGGTCTAGCGGTTACAATGAGCAGTTCTTC.

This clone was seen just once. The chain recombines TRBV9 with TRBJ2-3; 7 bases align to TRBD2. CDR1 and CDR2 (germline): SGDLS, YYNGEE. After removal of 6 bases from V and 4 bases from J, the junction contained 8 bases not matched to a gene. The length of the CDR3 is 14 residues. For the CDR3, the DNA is TGTGCCAGCAACGGGCGGGAGTTCCCAGATACGCAGTATTTT. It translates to CASNGREFPDTQYF.

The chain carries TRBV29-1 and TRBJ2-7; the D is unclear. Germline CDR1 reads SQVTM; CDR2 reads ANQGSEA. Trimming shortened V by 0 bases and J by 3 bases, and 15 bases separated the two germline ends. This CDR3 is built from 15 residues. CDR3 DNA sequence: TGCAGCGTTGAAGATCCAGAGTGGGAAAGCTACGAGCAGTACTTC. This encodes CSVEDPEWESYEQYF.

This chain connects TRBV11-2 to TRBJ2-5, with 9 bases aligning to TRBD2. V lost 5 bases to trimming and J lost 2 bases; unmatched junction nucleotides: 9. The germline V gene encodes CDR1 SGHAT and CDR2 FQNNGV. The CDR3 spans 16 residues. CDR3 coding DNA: TGTGCCAGCAGCCCTGGACTAGCGCTACAGCAAGAGACCCAGTACTTC. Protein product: CASSPGLALQQETQYF. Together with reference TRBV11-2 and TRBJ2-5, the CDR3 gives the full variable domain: EAGVAQSPRYKIIEKRQSVAFWCNPISGHATLYWYQQILGQGPKLLIQFQNNGVVDDSQLPKDRFSAERLKGVDSTLKIQPAKLEDSAVYLCASSPGLALQQETQYFGPGTRLLVL.

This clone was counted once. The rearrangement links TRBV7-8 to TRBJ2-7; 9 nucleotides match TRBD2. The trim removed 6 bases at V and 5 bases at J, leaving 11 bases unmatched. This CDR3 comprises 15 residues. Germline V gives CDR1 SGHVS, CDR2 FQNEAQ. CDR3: CASSYDPGLANEQYF. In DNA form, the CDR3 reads TGTGCCAGCAGTTATGATCCGGGACTAGCAAACGAGCAGTACTTC.

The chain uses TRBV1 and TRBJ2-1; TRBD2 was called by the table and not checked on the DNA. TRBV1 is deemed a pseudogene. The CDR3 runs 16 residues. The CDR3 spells CTSSQDRGVRRNEQFF. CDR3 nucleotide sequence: TGCACCAGCAGCCAAGATCGGGGGGTTCGGCGCAATGAGCAGTTCTTC.

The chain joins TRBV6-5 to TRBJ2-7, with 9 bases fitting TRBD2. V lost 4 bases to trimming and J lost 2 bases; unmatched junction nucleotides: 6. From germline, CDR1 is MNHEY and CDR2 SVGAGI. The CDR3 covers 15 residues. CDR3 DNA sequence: TGTGCCAGCAGTTTAACCGGGACTAGCACCTACGAGCAGTACTTC. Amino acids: CASSLTGTSTYEQYF.

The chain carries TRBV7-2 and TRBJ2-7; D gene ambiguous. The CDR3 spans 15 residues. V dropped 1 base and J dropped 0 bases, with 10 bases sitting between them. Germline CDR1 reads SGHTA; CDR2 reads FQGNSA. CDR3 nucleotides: TGTGCCAGCAGCTTAGGCGGCGGAATCTCCTACGAGCAGTACTTC. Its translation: CASSLGGGISYEQYF.

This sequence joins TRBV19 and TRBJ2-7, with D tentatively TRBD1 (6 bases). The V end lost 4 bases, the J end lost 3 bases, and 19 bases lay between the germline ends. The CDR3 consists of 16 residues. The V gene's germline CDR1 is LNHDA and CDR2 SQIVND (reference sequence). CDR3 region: CASSRRSSGVNYEQYF. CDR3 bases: TGTGCCAGTAGTAGGCGCTCATCAGGGGTTAACTACGAGCAGTACTTC.

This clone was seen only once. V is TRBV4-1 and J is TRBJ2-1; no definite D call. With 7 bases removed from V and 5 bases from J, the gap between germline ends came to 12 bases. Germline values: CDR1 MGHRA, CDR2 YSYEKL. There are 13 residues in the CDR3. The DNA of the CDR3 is TGCGCCAGCAAGTTGGACGGAAACAATGAGCAGTTCTTC. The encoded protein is CASKLDGNNEQFF.

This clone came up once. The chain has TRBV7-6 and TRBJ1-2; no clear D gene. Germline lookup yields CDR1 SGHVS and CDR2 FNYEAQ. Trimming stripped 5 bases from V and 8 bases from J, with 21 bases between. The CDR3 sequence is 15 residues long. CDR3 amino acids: CASSLYTVGREGYTF. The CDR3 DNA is TGTGCCAGCAGCCTCTATACAGTGGGAAGAGAAGGCTACACCTTC.

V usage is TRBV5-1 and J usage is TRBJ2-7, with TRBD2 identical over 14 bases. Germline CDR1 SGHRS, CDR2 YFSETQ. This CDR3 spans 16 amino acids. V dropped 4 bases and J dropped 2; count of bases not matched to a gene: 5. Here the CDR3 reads CASSPRLAGGTYEQYF. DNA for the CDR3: TGCGCCAGCAGCCCCCGACTAGCGGGAGGGACCTACGAGCAGTACTTC.

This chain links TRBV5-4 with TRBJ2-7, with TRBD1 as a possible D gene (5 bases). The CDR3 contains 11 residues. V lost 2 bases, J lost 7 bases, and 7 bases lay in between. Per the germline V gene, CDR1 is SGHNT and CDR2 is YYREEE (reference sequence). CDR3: CASSLRTEQYF. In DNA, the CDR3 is TGTGCCAGCAGCTTAAGGACAGAGCAGTACTTC.